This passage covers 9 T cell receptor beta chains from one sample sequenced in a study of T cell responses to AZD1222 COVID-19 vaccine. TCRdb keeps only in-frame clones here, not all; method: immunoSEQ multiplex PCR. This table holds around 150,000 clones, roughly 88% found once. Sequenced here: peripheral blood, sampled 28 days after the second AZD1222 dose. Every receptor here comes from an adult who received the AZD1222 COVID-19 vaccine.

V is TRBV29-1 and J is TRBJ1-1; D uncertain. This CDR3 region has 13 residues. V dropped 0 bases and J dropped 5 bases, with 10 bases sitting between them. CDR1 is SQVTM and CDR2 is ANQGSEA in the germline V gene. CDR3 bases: TGCAGCGTTGAAGAAACAGCTGGGACTGAAGCTTTCTTT. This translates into CSVEETAGTEAFF.

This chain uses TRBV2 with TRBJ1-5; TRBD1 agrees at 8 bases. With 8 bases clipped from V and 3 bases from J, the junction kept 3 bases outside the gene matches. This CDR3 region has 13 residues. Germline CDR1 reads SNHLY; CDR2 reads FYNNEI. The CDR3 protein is CASGGQANQPQHF. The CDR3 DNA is TGTGCCAGCGGGGGACAGGCCAATCAGCCCCAGCATTTT.

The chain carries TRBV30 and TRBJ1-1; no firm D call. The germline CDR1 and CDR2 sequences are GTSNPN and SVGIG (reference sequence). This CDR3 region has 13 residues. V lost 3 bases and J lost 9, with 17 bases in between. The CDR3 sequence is CAWRPNSQSKAFF. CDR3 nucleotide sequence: TGTGCCTGGAGGCCTAACAGTCAATCGAAAGCTTTCTTT. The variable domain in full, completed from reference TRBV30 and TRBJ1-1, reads SQTIHQWPATLVQPVGSPLSLECTVEGTSNPNLYWYRQAAGRGLQLLFYSVGIGQISSEVPQNLSASRPQDRQFILSSKKLLLSDSGFYLCAWRPNSQSKAFFGQGTRLTVV.

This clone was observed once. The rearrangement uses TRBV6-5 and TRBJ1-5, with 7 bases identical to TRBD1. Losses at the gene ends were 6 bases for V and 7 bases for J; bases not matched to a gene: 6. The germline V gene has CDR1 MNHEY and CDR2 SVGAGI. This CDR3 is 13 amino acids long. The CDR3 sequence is CASSQEGAQPQHF. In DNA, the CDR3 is TGTGCCAGCAGCCAGGAGGGGGCCCAGCCCCAGCATTTT.

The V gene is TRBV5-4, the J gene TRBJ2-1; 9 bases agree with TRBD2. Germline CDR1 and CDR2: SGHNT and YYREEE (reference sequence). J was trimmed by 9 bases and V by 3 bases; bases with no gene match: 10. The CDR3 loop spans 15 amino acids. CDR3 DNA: TGTGCCAGCAGCTACGCGGGGGGGCATTCGGTTGAGCAGTTCTTC. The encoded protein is CASSYAGGHSVEQFF.

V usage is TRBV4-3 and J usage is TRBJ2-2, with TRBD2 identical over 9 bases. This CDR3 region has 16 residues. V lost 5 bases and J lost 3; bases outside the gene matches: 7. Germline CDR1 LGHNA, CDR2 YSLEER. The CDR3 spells CASSTRGGADTGELFF. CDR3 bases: TGCGCCAGCAGCACCCGCGGGGGGGCCGACACCGGGGAGCTGTTTTTT.

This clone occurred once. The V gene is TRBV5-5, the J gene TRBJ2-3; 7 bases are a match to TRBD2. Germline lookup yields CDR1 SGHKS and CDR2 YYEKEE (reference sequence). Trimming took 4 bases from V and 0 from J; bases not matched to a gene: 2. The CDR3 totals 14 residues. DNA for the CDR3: TGTGCCAGCAGCGGCGGGGGTAGCACAGATACGCAGTATTTT. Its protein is CASSGGGSTDTQYF.

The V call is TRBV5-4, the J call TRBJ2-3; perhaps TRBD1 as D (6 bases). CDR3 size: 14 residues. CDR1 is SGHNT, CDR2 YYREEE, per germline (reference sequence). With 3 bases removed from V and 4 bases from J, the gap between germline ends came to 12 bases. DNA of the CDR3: TGTGCCAGCAGCTACAGGGTGAGCGCAGATACGCAGTATTTT. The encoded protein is CASSYRVSADTQYF.

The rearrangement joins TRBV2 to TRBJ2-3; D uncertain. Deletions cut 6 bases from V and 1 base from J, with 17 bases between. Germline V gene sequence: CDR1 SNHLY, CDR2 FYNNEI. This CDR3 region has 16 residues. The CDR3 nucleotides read TGTGCCAGCAGACCTCAAAAAGGGCAGGGCACAGATACGCAGTATTTT. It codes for CASRPQKGQGTDTQYF.